Below, 22 T cell receptor beta chains from the same sample are listed, as sequenced in a study of cytotoxic CD8 clonotypes in ibrutinib-treated CLL. Sequenced by immunoSEQ multiplex PCR; TCRdb stores in-frame clones only, minus some. The repertoire holds about 300,000 clones, with 60% to 80% as singletons. The material sequenced was PBMCs, taken at disease progression, from a patient treated with ibrutinib. The source is a human donor with chronic lymphocytic leukemia.

The chain couples TRBV6-5 to TRBJ2-7, with D possibly being TRBD2 (5 bases). The CDR3 runs 13 residues. Germline CDR1 reads MNHEY; CDR2 reads SVGAGI. V was shortened by 2 bases and J by 1 base, with 6 bases between the two germline ends. CDR3 coding DNA: TGTGCCAGCAGTTACCCGGGGTCCTACGAGCAGTACTTC. Translation gives CASSYPGSYEQYF.

This sequence joins TRBV28 and TRBJ1-5; no clear D. The CDR3 length is 13 residues. CDR1 is MDHEN, CDR2 SYDVKM, per germline. Trimming removed 2 bases from V and 6 bases from J, with 8 bases in between. In DNA, the CDR3 is TGTGCCAGCAGTTTACGGCGTGGTCAGCCCCAGCATTTT. Amino acids: CASSLRRGQPQHF.

The CDR3, as DNA: TGTGCCAGCAGTGACCCCCGACTAGGGAGCTCCTACGAGCAGTACTTC. Protein: CASSDPRLGSSYEQYF. The chain joins TRBV6-4 to TRBJ2-7; D is possibly TRBD2 (6 bases). The germline V gene encodes CDR1 MRHNA and CDR2 SNTAGT. The CDR3 contains 16 residues. Trimming stripped 2 bases from V and 0 bases from J, with 14 bases between.

This clone was detected only a few times. The chain recombines TRBV5-6 with TRBJ2-7; D is unresolved. The CDR3 consists of 13 residues. Per germline, CDR1 SGHDT and CDR2 YYEEEE. V was clipped by 0 bases and J by 3 bases, with 7 bases between them. The CDR3 nucleotides are TGTGCCAGCAGCTTGGCTGTTGTCTACGAGCAGTACTTC. This codes for CASSLAVVYEQYF.

V usage is TRBV27 and J usage is TRBJ2-7, with D unclear. Deletions cut 5 bases from V and 0 bases from J, with 11 bases between. CDR1 is MNHEY and CDR2 is SMNVEV in the germline V gene (reference sequence). The CDR3 runs to 14 residues. The CDR3 DNA reads TGTGCCAGCAGTCGAACTCGTCTCTCCTACGAGCAGTACTTC. This codes for CASSRTRLSYEQYF.

The chain joins TRBV25-1 to TRBJ2-6; D not resolved. The CDR3 totals 16 residues. In germline, CDR1 is MGHDK, CDR2 SYGVNS. Trimming shortened V by 3 bases and J by 0 bases, and 9 bases separated the two germline ends. The CDR3 bases are TGTGCCAGCAGTGAGTCGCGAGCCTCTGGGGCCAACGTCCTGACTTTC. Translated, it gives CASSESRASGANVLTF.

The genes are TRBV2 and TRBJ2-7, with TRBD1 matching 8 bases. V dropped 9 bases and J dropped 0; count of bases not matched to a gene: 10. This CDR3 comprises 15 residues. CDR1 and CDR2 from the germline V gene are SNHLY and FYNNEI. The CDR3 DNA reads as TGTGCCAGGACCTCCTGGGACAGGAGCTCCTACGAGCAGTACTTC. It translates to CARTSWDRSSYEQYF.

This clone was observed a few times. This sequence joins TRBV4-1 and TRBJ2-1; D perhaps matches TRBD2 (5 bases). This CDR3 has 16 residues. Trimming stripped 0 bases from V and 6 bases from J, with 15 bases between. Per the germline V gene, CDR1 is MGHRA and CDR2 is YSYEKL. CDR3 amino acids: CASSQDYRGQANEQFF. CDR3 sequence (DNA): TGCGCCAGCAGCCAAGATTATCGGGGTCAAGCCAATGAGCAGTTCTTC.

The chain's CDR3 is CASSLGGPSGANVLTF. The CDR3 region has the DNA TGTGCCAGCAGCTTGGGGGGGCCCTCTGGGGCCAACGTCCTGACTTTC. V is TRBV5-4 and J is TRBJ2-6; the D gene is possibly TRBD1 (6 bases). The CDR3 length is 16 residues. V shed 0 bases and J shed 0 bases, with 7 bases lying between them. Per the germline V gene, CDR1 is SGHNT and CDR2 is YYREEE (reference sequence).

This rearrangement joins TRBV18 to TRBJ2-3; D ambiguous. The CDR3 sequence is 13 residues long. Germline CDR1 reads KGHSH; CDR2 reads LQKENI. V lost 2 bases, J lost 5 bases, and 8 bases lay in between. The CDR3 sequence: CASSPGTRDTQYF. The CDR3 DNA reads TGTGCCAGCTCACCAGGAACGAGAGATACGCAGTATTTT.

This chain connects TRBV7-2 to TRBJ1-1; 8 positions agree with TRBD1. The CDR3 totals 14 residues. The V gene end was trimmed by 1 base and the J gene end by 5 bases; junction bases not matched to a gene: 3. CDR1 SGHTA and CDR2 FQGNSA come from the germline V gene. The CDR3, as DNA: TGTGCCAGCAGCTTAGGCAGGGGGCCAACTGAAGCTTTCTTT. It is translated as CASSLGRGPTEAFF.

CDR3 DNA sequence: TGTGCCAGCAGCCAGAAGGTTGGCAGGTACACAGATACGCAGTATTTT. Amino acid sequence: CASSQKVGRYTDTQYF. This rearrangement joins TRBV5-5 to TRBJ2-3; D is uncertain. The CDR3 covers 16 residues. With 4 bases removed from V and 2 bases from J, the gap between germline ends came to 17 bases. Germline V lookup: CDR1 SGHKS, CDR2 YYEKEE (reference sequence).

The J gene is TRBJ2-4, the V gene TRBV19, with 8 bases matching TRBD2. The V gene's germline CDR1 is LNHDA and CDR2 SQIVND (reference sequence). The CDR3 consists of 13 residues. Germline trimming cut 10 bases from V and 8 bases from J; bases unmatched to any gene: 10. The CDR3 DNA follows: TGTGCCACCAATAGCGGGGATCGGGACATTCAGTACTTC. It yields the protein CATNSGDRDIQYF. Full variable domain (rest looked up from reference TRBV19 and TRBJ2-4): DGGITQSPKYLFRKEGQNVTLSCEQNLNHDAMYWYRQDPGQGLRLIYYSQIVNDFQKGDIAEGYSVSREKKESFPLTVTSAQKNPTAFYLCATNSGDRDIQYFGAGTRLSVL.

The chain has TRBV10-2 and TRBJ2-3; D may be TRBD2 (6 bases). CDR1 and CDR2 from the germline V gene are WSHSY and SAAADI. The CDR3 consists of 15 residues. V lost 7 bases, J lost 1 base, and 15 bases lay in between. The CDR3 sequence is CASKKGSGGTDTQYF. The CDR3, as DNA: TGCGCCAGCAAGAAGGGTAGCGGTGGCACAGATACGCAGTATTTT.

This clone was counted between two and nine times. J is TRBJ1-2 and V is TRBV28; 9 positions match TRBD1. There are 15 residues in the CDR3. Germline V lookup: CDR1 MDHEN, CDR2 SYDVKM. The trim removed 6 bases at V and 4 bases at J, leaving 9 bases unmatched. This CDR3 is CASSATGGGSYGYTF. DNA for the CDR3: TGTGCCAGCAGCGCTACAGGGGGCGGAAGCTATGGCTACACCTTC.

This clone showed up just a few times. This sequence joins TRBV4-1 and TRBJ2-7, with a weak D call TRBD2 (5 bases). Trimming removed 4 bases from V and 7 bases from J, with 11 bases in between. Germline CDR1 is MGHRA and CDR2 is YSYEKL. There are 12 residues in the CDR3. The CDR3 DNA sequence: TGCGCCAGCAGCCGTTTAGGAGGAGAGCAGTACTTC. Amino acids: CASSRLGGEQYF.

The V gene is TRBV6-5, the J gene TRBJ2-2; D remains unclear. Per germline, CDR1 MNHEY and CDR2 SVGAGI. This CDR3 is 15 amino acids long. V dropped 2 bases and J dropped 1 base, with 8 bases sitting between them. The CDR3 loop is CASSYLRKNTGELFF. Here the CDR3 DNA reads TGTGCCAGCAGTTACCTGCGGAAGAACACCGGGGAGCTGTTTTTT.

This chain joins TRBV6-1 and TRBJ2-4; the match to TRBD2 covers 11 bases. With V trimmed by 4 bases and J by 9 bases, 5 bases remained unmatched. Germline V lookup: CDR1 MNHNS, CDR2 SASEGT. The CDR3 is 14 residues long. CDR3: CASSASGGRSIQYF. In DNA form, the CDR3 reads TGTGCCAGCAGTGCTAGCGGGGGGCGCAGCATTCAGTACTTC.

The table lists this clone with a few counts. This sequence joins TRBV19 and TRBJ2-2; TRBD2 matches 7 bases. Losses at the gene ends were 9 bases for V and 6 bases for J; bases not matched to a gene: 10. The CDR3 has 14 residues. CDR1 and CDR2 (germline): LNHDA, SQIVND (reference sequence). In nucleotides, the CDR3 is TGTGCCAGCTCTTGGACTAGACCCCCCGGGGAGCTGTTTTTT. This gives the protein CASSWTRPPGELFF.

This chain joins TRBV19 and TRBJ2-7; 8 bases agree with TRBD1. CDR1 LNHDA and CDR2 SQIVND come from the germline V gene (reference sequence). The CDR3 loop spans 13 amino acids. V gave up 10 bases and J gave up 2 bases; unmatched junction bases: 7. CDR3 residues: CATSLGQAYEQYF. In DNA form, the CDR3 reads TGTGCCACCTCCTTGGGACAGGCCTACGAGCAGTACTTC.

The chain links TRBV5-1 to TRBJ2-7; a weak D match, TRBD1 (6 bases). Trimming pared 4 bases from V and 2 bases from J, leaving 13 bases between. The CDR3 totals 14 residues. Germline V gene lookup returns CDR1 SGHRS and CDR2 YFSETQ. The CDR3 nucleotides are TGCGCCAGCAGCGCTAAGGGGGTGGCCTACGAGCAGTACTTC. Translating gives CASSAKGVAYEQYF.

The chain has TRBV29-1 and TRBJ2-5; TRBD2 matches 8 bases. Germline-derived CDR1 and CDR2 are SQVTM and ANQGSEA. V lost 2 bases, J lost 5 bases, and 7 bases stayed unmatched. This CDR3 comprises 14 residues. The CDR3 DNA sequence: TGCAGCGTTGAACCCCGGCGCGGGAGGGAGACCCAGTACTTC. Protein product: CSVEPRRGRETQYF.